This is a list of T cell receptor beta chains from one sample in a study of long-term antiretroviral therapy in people with HIV. Libraries were prepared by immunoSEQ multiplex PCR; TCRdb keeps only in-frame clonotypes and omits some of them. This repertoire shows 35,000 to 45,000 clones, around four fifths found once; its top ten account for about 5.9%. The source material was unsorted PBMCs, sampled 1 year after starting antiretroviral therapy. Every receptor here comes from a man younger than 35 with HIV. CDR3s include the opening cysteine and the closing phenylalanine or tryptophan. A D gene is named only where the DNA matches it firmly. For some rows the clone size is stated as once, few or many, or as a class when expanded; others skip it.

clone_size j_call cdr3_length v_call d_call cdr3_aa cdr3_nt
- TRBJ1-2 16 TRBV11-2 - CASSLDGQGTNYGYTF TGTGCCAGCAGCTTAGATGGCCAGGGGACTAACTATGGCTACACCTTC
- TRBJ2-5 16 TRBV10-3 TRBD2 CATAPGVAGGQETQYF TGTGCCACCGCACCTGGGGTAGCGGGGGGGCAAGAGACCCAGTACTTC
- TRBJ1-1 17 TRBV18 - CASSPPRLGGSTTEAFF TGTGCCAGCTCACCACCCCGCTTGGGAGGCTCAACAACTGAAGCTTTCTTT
- TRBJ2-1 16 TRBV12-5 TRBD2 CASGLPFGGAVNEQFF TGTGCTAGTGGTTTGCCCTTCGGGGGGGCGGTCAATGAGCAGTTCTTC
- TRBJ1-4 16 TRBV19 - CASSIREGATNEKLFF TGTGCCAGTAGTATACGGGAGGGAGCAACTAATGAAAAACTGTTTTTT
- TRBJ2-7 16 TRBV4-3 TRBD2 CASSQVLAGGPGEQYF TGCGCCAGCAGCCAAGTTCTAGCGGGAGGGCCGGGGGAGCAGTACTTC
- TRBJ1-1 15 TRBV15 - CATSRDRGGNTEAFF TGTGCCACCAGCAGAGATAGGGGGGGGAACACTGAAGCTTTCTTT
- TRBJ2-7 16 TRBV13 - CASSSRRAGKPYEQYF TGTGCCAGCAGCTCCCGGCGGGCGGGGAAACCCTACGAGCAGTACTTC
medium-sized TRBJ2-7 15 TRBV7-9 - CASSPPWGSDYEQYF TGTGCCAGCAGCCCCCCTTGGGGGAGCGACTACGAGCAGTACTTC
- TRBJ1-5 15 TRBV19 - CASSGGGRGNQPQHF TGTGCCAGTAGTGGCGGGGGAAGGGGCAATCAGCCCCAGCATTTT
- TRBJ2-2 14 TRBV7-6 - CASSLGPNLGELFF TGTGCCAGCAGCTTAGGGCCGAACTTGGGGGAGCTGTTTTTT
- TRBJ1-4 17 TRBV7-2 - CASSTYGRGAANEKLFF TGTGCCAGCAGCACCTATGGTCGGGGGGCCGCAAATGAAAAACTGTTTTTT
few TRBJ1-6 13 TRBV18 - CASQEGVESPLHF TGTGCCAGCCAGGAGGGGGTTGAATCACCCCTCCACTTT
once TRBJ2-7 16 TRBV10-3 - CAISESLGGGDNEQYF TGTGCCATCAGTGAGTCCCTTGGTGGAGGAGACAACGAGCAGTACTTC
- TRBJ2-2 16 TRBV2 - CASSDPSRENTGELFF TGTGCCAGCAGTGATCCTTCCAGGGAGAACACCGGGGAGCTGTTTTTT
once TRBJ2-1 13 TRBV19 TRBD2 CATSGTSIGEQFF TGTGCCACCTCCGGGACTAGCATAGGTGAGCAGTTCTTC
few TRBJ1-1 11 TRBV18 - CASSSRAEAFF TGTGCCAGCTCTTCTCGGGCTGAAGCTTTCTTT
- TRBJ1-1 17 TRBV5-1 TRBD1 CASSSTRDRRFHPEAFF TGCGCCAGCAGCTCGACCCGGGACAGACGCTTTCATCCTGAAGCTTTCTTT
- TRBJ1-1 13 TRBV6-5 - CASTRDLNTEAFF TGTGCCAGCACCAGGGACCTGAACACTGAAGCTTTCTTT
- TRBJ2-1 16 TRBV7-2 TRBD2 CASSPIPSGAYNEQFF TGTGCCAGCAGCCCCATCCCTAGCGGGGCATACAATGAGCAGTTCTTC
once TRBJ2-7 15 TRBV19 - CASSAGSSPVAEQYF TGTGCCAGTAGTGCCGGATCCTCCCCAGTCGCCGAGCAGTACTTC
- TRBJ1-1 15 TRBV4-3 - CASSLVGVANTEAFF TGCGCCAGCAGCCTCGTAGGGGTGGCGAACACTGAAGCTTTCTTT
- TRBJ2-1 14 TRBV7-3 TRBD2 CASSSTGTSLEQFF TGTGCCAGCAGCTCCACCGGGACTAGCCTTGAGCAGTTCTTC
- TRBJ2-3 12 TRBV4-1 - CASSQVGDTQYF TGCGCCAGCAGCCAAGTTGGGGATACGCAGTATTTT
- TRBJ2-1 14 TRBV28 TRBD2 CASSSLAGENEQFF TGTGCCAGCAGTTCACTAGCGGGAGAGAATGAGCAGTTCTTC
few TRBJ1-2 12 TRBV27 - CASSFREGSYTF TGTGCCAGCAGTTTTCGGGAGGGCTCGTACACCTTC
- TRBJ2-1 16 TRBV4-3 TRBD2 CASSQDRGGSYNEQFF TGCGCCAGCAGCCAAGATCGGGGGGGGTCCTACAATGAGCAGTTCTTC
- TRBJ2-1 16 TRBV5-8 - CASSLGGTEGYNEQFF TGTGCCAGCAGCTTAGGCGGGACCGAGGGGTACAATGAGCAGTTCTTC
- TRBJ2-2 15 TRBV5-1 - CASSLLGADTGELFF TGCGCCAGCAGCTTGTTAGGGGCTGACACCGGGGAGCTGTTTTTT
- TRBJ2-5 15 TRBV6-5 TRBD2 CASSLAGGSQETQYF TGTGCCAGCAGTCTAGCGGGGGGTTCCCAAGAGACCCAGTACTTC
- TRBJ1-5 18 TRBV27 TRBD1 CASSLKWGTGGIDQPQHF TGTGCCAGCAGTTTAAAGTGGGGGACAGGGGGCATTGATCAGCCCCAGCATTTT
- TRBJ1-1 16 TRBV2 - CASTAVKGFMNTEAFF TGTGCCAGCACCGCCGTGAAGGGTTTTATGAACACTGAAGCTTTCTTT
few TRBJ2-7 12 TRBV7-2 - CASSWSSYEQYF TGTGCCAGCAGCTGGAGCTCCTACGAGCAGTACTTC
- TRBJ2-7 13 TRBV5-8 TRBD1 CASSFGQGDEQYF TGTGCCAGCAGCTTCGGACAGGGAGACGAGCAGTACTTC
- TRBJ1-1 15 TRBV6-5 - CASSYGARGNTEAFF TGTGCCAGCAGTTACGGCGCCAGGGGGAACACTGAAGCTTTCTTT
- TRBJ2-5 14 TRBV9 - CASSDAGLRETQYF TGTGCCAGCAGCGACGCGGGTTTAAGAGAGACCCAGTACTTC
- TRBJ1-5 15 TRBV4-1 - CASSQRNGLNQPQHF TGCGCCAGCAGCCAACGGAATGGTCTCAATCAGCCCCAGCATTTT
few TRBJ1-6 17 TRBV11-2 - CASSLTTGSSYNSPLHF TGTGCCAGCAGCTTAACCACAGGGAGCTCCTATAATTCACCCCTCCACTTT
- TRBJ2-7 17 TRBV19 TRBD2 CASGSQSSTSGSREQYF TGTGCCAGTGGGTCCCAGTCCTCTACTAGCGGGAGCCGCGAGCAGTACTTC
- TRBJ2-7 14 TRBV6-1 TRBD1 CASSEETGAYEQYF TGTGCCAGCAGTGAAGAGACAGGGGCCTACGAGCAGTACTTC
- TRBJ2-7 15 TRBV28 TRBD1 CASSFGTGGFYEQYF TGTGCCAGCAGTTTTGGGACAGGGGGCTTTTACGAGCAGTACTTC
- TRBJ2-3 16 TRBV2 TRBD2 CASSALAGGPTDTQYF TGTGCCAGCAGTGCCCTAGCGGGGGGGCCCACAGATACGCAGTATTTT
- TRBJ1-2 16 TRBV5-1 - CASSSRGGVNGYGYTF TGCGCCAGCAGCTCCCGGGGTGGGGTTAACGGCTATGGCTACACCTTC
- TRBJ2-1 15 TRBV6-1 TRBD2 CASFLGTSIYNEQFF TGTGCCAGCTTTTTAGGGACTAGTATCTACAATGAGCAGTTCTTC
- TRBJ1-5 20 TRBV27 - CASSLTGQPNLGDGNQPQHF TGTGCCAGCAGTTTGACGGGGCAGCCTAACCTTGGGGATGGCAATCAGCCCCAGCATTTT
- TRBJ1-5 12 TRBV19 - CASSMQDQPQHF TGTGCCAGTAGTATGCAGGATCAGCCCCAGCATTTT
few TRBJ1-2 11 TRBV10-1 - CASRFRSTRTF TGCGCCAGCAGATTCAGGAGTACCCGCACCTTC
- TRBJ2-1 17 TRBV5-6 TRBD2 CASSQGLAKSSYNEQFF TGTGCCAGCAGCCAGGGACTAGCGAAGAGCTCCTACAATGAGCAGTTCTTC
- TRBJ2-7 16 TRBV5-6 TRBD2 CASSLSPRSSGYEQYF TGTGCCAGCAGCTTGTCCCCAAGGTCTAGCGGTTACGAGCAGTACTTC